This T cell receptor (beta chain) was identified during a study of regulatory T cells in long-lasting Graves disease. Overall study: Duration of antithyroid drug therapy among newly diagnosed Graves' patients was under 3 months.

Notes on the study in general: Preferential use of TRBV28, TRBJ1-2 and TRBJ2-5 was seen in persistent disease.

The CDR3 is 15 residues long. Trimming removed 4 bases at V and 2 bases at J, with 15 bases between. Germline V lookup: CDR1 LGHNA, CDR2 YSLEER. Concerning this clonotype: The antigen is not known.

The sample's time point: newly diagnosed GD, antithyroid drugs for less than 3 months. Scientists built the TCR library using RNA that was extracted from PBMCs. Assembly of TCR beta libraries relied on iRepertoire HTBI primers together with Arm-PCR of CDR3 regions. TCRdb re-called the multiplex PCR reads with MiXCR, one entry per CDR3 protein. The sample holds more than 300,000 distinct CDR3 sequences, about 10% seen once. This sample was also put to use in a study of T cells in Graves' hyperthyroidism and ophthalmopathy. That study reports: Thyroid ultrasound, orbital computed tomography, clinical symptoms, and serum thyroxine and TRAb underpinned diagnoses. Researchers found most expanded thyroid clonotypes above 0.001 in blood as well.

The clonotype was recovered from a woman aged 18-29 years with Graves disease. V usage is TRBV4-3 and J usage is TRBJ2-7; D is possibly TRBD1 or TRBD2 (5 bases each). This sample comprised peripheral blood mononuclear cells (PBMCs), obtained at new diagnosis, from a patient treated with antithyroid drugs. The CDR3 protein is CASSRYRDGPYEQYF. CDR3 DNA sequence: TGCGCCAGCAGCCGCTACCGGGACGGGCCCTACGAGCAGTACTTC.